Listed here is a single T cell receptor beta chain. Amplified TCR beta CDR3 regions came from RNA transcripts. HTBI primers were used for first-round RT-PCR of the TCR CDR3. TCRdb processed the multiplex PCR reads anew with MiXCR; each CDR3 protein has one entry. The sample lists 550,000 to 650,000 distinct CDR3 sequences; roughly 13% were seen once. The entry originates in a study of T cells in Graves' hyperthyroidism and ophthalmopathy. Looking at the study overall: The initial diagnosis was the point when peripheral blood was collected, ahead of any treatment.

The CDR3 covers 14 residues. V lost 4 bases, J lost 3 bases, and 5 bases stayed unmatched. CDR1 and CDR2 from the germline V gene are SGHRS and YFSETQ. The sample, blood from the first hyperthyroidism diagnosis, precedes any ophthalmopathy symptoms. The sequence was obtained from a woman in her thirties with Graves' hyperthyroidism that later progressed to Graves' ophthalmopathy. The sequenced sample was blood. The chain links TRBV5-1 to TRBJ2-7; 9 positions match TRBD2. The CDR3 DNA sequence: TGCGCCAGCAGCCAACTAGCGGGTTACTACGAGCAGTACTTC. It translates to CASSQLAGYYEQYF.